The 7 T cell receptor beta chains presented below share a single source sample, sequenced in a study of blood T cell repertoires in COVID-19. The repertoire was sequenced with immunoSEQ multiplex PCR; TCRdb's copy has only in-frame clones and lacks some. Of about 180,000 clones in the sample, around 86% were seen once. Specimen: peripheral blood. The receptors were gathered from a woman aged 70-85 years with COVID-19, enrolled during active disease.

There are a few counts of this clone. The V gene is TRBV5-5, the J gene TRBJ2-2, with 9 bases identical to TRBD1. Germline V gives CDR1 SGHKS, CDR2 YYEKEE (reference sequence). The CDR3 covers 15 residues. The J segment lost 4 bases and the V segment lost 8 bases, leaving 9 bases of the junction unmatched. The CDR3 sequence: CASLQQGAPTGELFF. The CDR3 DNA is TGTGCCAGTCTGCAACAGGGGGCGCCCACCGGGGAGCTGTTTTTT.

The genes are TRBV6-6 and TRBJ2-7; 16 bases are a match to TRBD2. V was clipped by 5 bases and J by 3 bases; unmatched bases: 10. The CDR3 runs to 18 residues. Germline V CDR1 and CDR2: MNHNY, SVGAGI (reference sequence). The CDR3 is CASSPRGTSGRANYEQYF. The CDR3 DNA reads TGTGCCAGCAGTCCCCGCGGGACTAGCGGGAGGGCTAACTACGAGCAGTACTTC.

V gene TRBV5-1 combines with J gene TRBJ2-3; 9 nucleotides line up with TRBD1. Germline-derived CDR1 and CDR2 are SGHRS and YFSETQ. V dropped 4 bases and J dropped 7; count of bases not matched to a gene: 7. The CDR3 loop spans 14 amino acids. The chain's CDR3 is CASSLTDRGNTQYF. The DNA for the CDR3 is TGCGCCAGCAGCCTCACCGACAGGGGGAATACGCAGTATTTT.

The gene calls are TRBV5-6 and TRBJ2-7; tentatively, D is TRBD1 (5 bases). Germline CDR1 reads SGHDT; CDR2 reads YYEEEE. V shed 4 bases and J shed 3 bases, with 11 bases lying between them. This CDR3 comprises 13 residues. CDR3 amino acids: CASSQGRNYEQYF. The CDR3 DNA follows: TGTGCCAGCAGCCAGGGTCGGAACTACGAGCAGTACTTC.

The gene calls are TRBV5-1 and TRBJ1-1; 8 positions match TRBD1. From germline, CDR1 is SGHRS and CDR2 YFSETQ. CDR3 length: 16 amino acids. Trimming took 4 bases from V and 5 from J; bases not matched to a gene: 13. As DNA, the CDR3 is TGCGCCAGCAGCCCGGGACTGACAGGGGAAAGGACTGAAGCTTTCTTT. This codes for CASSPGLTGERTEAFF. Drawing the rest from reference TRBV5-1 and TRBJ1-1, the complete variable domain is KAGVTQTPRYLIKTRGQQVTLSCSPISGHRSVSWYQQTPGQGLQFLFEYFSETQRNKGNFPGRFSGRQFSNSRSEMNVSTLELGDSALYLCASSPGLTGERTEAFFGQGTRLTVV.

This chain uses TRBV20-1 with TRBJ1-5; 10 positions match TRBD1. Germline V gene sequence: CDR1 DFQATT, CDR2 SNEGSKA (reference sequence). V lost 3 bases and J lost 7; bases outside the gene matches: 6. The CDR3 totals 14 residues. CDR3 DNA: TGCAGTGCTAGTATCGGGACAGGGGCCCAGCCCCAGCATTTT. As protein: CSASIGTGAQPQHF.

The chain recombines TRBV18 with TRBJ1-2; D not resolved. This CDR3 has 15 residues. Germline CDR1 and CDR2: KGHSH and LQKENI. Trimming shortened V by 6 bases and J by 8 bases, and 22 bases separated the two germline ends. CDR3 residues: CASSPTPNGQFGYTF. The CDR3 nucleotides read TGTGCCAGCTCGCCCACTCCTAATGGGCAGTTCGGCTACACCTTC.